Shown below are 2 T cell receptor beta chains from a single sample sequenced in a study of response to subunit inactivated influenza vaccine. TCRdb reprocessed the RT-PCR reads with MiXCR, giving one entry per CDR3 protein. The table records approximately 520,000 distinct CDR3 sequences, 25% of them present only once. This specimen was CD4+ T cells sorted from PBMCs, taken roughly 5 days after vaccination. Receptors were obtained from a man in his fifties or sixties who received an inactivated influenza vaccine.

This chain uses TRBV12-3 or TRBV12-4 with TRBJ1-5; 8 positions match TRBD1. The length of the CDR3 is 15 residues. Trimming removed 1 base from V and 2 bases from J; junction bases left unmatched: 1. The CDR3 DNA is TGTGCCAGCAGTTTAGTGACAGGGGGCAATCAGCCCCAGCATTTT. Protein product: CASSLVTGGNQPQHF.

The rearrangement links TRBV6-2 or TRBV6-3 to TRBJ2-7; D is possibly TRBD2 (5 bases). Germline CDR1 and CDR2: MNHEY and SVGEGT. Trimming shortened V by 2 bases and J by 1 base, and 9 bases separated the two germline ends. The CDR3 has 14 residues. Here the CDR3 reads CASSYEGKSYEQYF. CDR3 sequence (DNA): TGTGCCAGCAGTTACGAGGGCAAGTCCTACGAGCAGTACTTC.